This TCR beta chain derives from a study of blood T cell repertoires in COVID-19. Study summary: There were acute and convalescent COVID-19 samples, and they came from the United States, Italy and Spain.

As originally analysed: Scientists estimated how many nucleated cells there were by amplifying reference gene primers. TCRdb's copy holds only in-frame clones and misses some; the assay was immunoSEQ multiplex PCR. V and J calls and clone size come straight from that table; D and trimming were deduced from the DNA. The table lists 200,000 to 250,000 clones, 83% of them singletons. This CDR3 spans 14 amino acids. Germline trimming cut 3 bases from V and 8 bases from J; bases unmatched to any gene: 9. Per germline, CDR1 SGHDT and CDR2 YYEEEE. Which cohort a participant joined came from the clinical history participants gave. Up to 2 weeks before entering the study, exposed participants had met a COVID-19 case.

Sequencing was carried out using PBMCs or T cells enriched from blood (not recorded which). The receptor was isolated from a woman aged 40 to 50 who had been exposed to COVID-19. The genes are TRBV5-6 and TRBJ1-2, with TRBD1 matching 8 bases. The CDR3 DNA is TGTGCCAGCAGCTGGGATCAGGGGGCAGGGGGCTACACCTTC. Translating it yields CASSWDQGAGGYTF.